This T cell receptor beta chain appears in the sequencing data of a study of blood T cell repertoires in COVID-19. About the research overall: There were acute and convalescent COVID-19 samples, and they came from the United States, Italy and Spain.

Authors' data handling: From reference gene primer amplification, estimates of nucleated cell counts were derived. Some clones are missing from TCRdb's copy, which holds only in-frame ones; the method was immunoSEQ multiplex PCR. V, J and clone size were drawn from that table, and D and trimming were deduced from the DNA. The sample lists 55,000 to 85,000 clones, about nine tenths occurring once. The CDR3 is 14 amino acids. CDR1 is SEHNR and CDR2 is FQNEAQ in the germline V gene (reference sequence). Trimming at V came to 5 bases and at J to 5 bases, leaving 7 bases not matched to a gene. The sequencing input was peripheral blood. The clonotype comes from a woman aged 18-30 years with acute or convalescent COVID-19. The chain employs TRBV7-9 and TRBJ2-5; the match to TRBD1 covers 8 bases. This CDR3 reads CASSQGQGRETQYF. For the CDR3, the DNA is TGTGCCAGCAGCCAAGGACAGGGTAGGGAGACCCAGTACTTC.